These 21 T cell receptor beta chains originate from one sample sequenced in a study of vaccination and CD4 T cells after COVID-19. For these TCRs, the target antigens are not known. Time point here: late sampling 161 to 241 days after vaccination in a few convalescent patients. Treatment of the sample: roughly 10-day PBMC culture with coronavirus spike peptide pools or control peptides (ViraFEST assay). Sequencing of the DNA from cultured CD4+ T cells was carried out with the Oncomine TCR Beta short-read assay. TCRdb recomputed calls from the PCR reads with MiXCR, one row per CDR3 protein. Of 15,000 to 20,000 distinct CDR3 sequences listed, roughly 49% were seen once; the top ten hold about 20%. This specimen consisted of CD4+ T cells from blood, cultured in vitro, obtained about 7 months after SARS-CoV-2 vaccination. These receptors were taken from a human donor who had recovered from COVID-19.

The sample holds a few counts of this clonotype. The rearrangement links TRBV27 to TRBJ2-7, with 12 bases that match TRBD1. V was pared by 4 bases and J by 4 bases, with 5 bases of the junction left unmatched. This CDR3 is built from 15 residues. Germline CDR1 is MNHEY and CDR2 is SMNVEV (reference sequence). As DNA, the CDR3 is TGTGCCAGCAGTTCCGGGACAGGGGGCAATTACGAGCAGTACTTC. Amino acids: CASSSGTGGNYEQYF.

The V and J genes are TRBV6-1 and TRBJ2-5, with TRBD2 matching over 11 bases. Looked up from germline, CDR1 is MNHNS and CDR2 is SASEGT. With V trimmed by 6 bases and J by 1 base, 4 bases remained unmatched. This CDR3 has 15 amino acids. CDR3 DNA sequence: TGTGCCAGCAGCCGGACTAGCGGGCCCCAAGAGACCCAGTACTTC. Translated: CASSRTSGPQETQYF.

The gene calls are TRBV7-9 and TRBJ2-3, with a weak D call TRBD1 (6 bases). Germline assignment: CDR1 SEHNR and CDR2 FQNEAQ (reference sequence). The CDR3 totals 14 residues. The ends were cut back, 5 bases at V and 2 bases at J, with 11 bases in the middle. The CDR3 sequence: CASSGGQDTDTQYF. CDR3 nucleotides: TGTGCCAGCAGCGGGGGACAAGACACAGATACGCAGTATTTT.

This clonotype was seen a few times. The chain links TRBV4-1 to TRBJ1-6; D is uncertain. Looked up from germline, CDR1 is MGHRA and CDR2 is YSYEKL. V shed 1 base and J shed 5 bases, with 12 bases lying between them. The CDR3 is 16 amino acids. CDR3 bases: TGCGCCAGCAGCCAAGTTTTGGACGTTGATAATTCACCCCTCCACTTT. Protein product: CASSQVLDVDNSPLHF.

The CDR3 reads CASSYRMTEAFF. CDR3 in DNA: TGTGCCAGCAGTTACAGGATGACTGAAGCTTTCTTT. The chain has TRBV2 and TRBJ1-1; a possible D gene is TRBD1 (5 bases). Between the trimmed V and J ends, which lost 5 bases and 5 bases, there was a span of 9 bases. This CDR3 has 12 residues. In germline, CDR1 is SNHLY, CDR2 FYNNEI.

Regarding this clonotype: The junction departs from the called germline gene at one end, perhaps through a read error. The chain is built from TRBV7-7 and TRBJ2-2; 7 bases are shared with TRBD1. Per germline, CDR1 SSHAT and CDR2 FNYEAQ (reference sequence). The CDR3 has 17 amino acids. DNA of the CDR3: TGTGCTAGCAGCGCGCAAACAGGGGCCCCCTTGGGCGGGGAGCTGTTTTTT. It specifies CASSAQTGAPLGGELFF.

This clonotype occurred once. This chain uses TRBV6-2 or TRBV6-3 with TRBJ2-3, with TRBD2 matching 9 bases. The germline V gene encodes CDR1 MNHEY and CDR2 SVGEGT. V shed 7 bases and J 8 bases; nucleotides not matched to a gene: 13. This CDR3 spans 15 amino acids. The CDR3 sequence: CASKTPGLAFGTQYF. CDR3 in DNA: TGTGCCAGCAAAACCCCGGGACTAGCTTTCGGTACGCAGTATTTT.

V usage is TRBV7-2 and J usage is TRBJ1-6; D ambiguous. V was shortened by 4 bases and J by 10 bases, with 14 bases between the two germline ends. This CDR3 has 14 amino acids. CDR1 is SGHTA and CDR2 is FQGNSA in the germline V gene. CDR3 sequence: CASSSSRGGSPLHF. The CDR3 nucleotides are TGTGCCAGCAGCTCCTCACGAGGCGGGTCACCCCTCCACTTT. Using reference TRBV7-2 and TRBJ1-6 for the parts outside the CDR3, the full variable domain is GAGVSQSPSNKVTEKGKDVELRCDPISGHTALYWYRQSLGQGLEFLIYFQGNSAPDKSGLPSDRFSAERTGGSVSTLTIQRTQQEDSAVYLCASSSSRGGSPLHFGNGTRLTVT.

This clonotype was detected a few times. This rearrangement joins TRBV6-2 or TRBV6-3 to TRBJ1-2; TRBD1 is a possible D gene (5 bases). Germline loops: CDR1 MNHEY, CDR2 SVGEGT. The CDR3 contains 15 residues. Trimming shortened V by 8 bases and J by 7 bases, and 23 bases separated the two germline ends. In nucleotides, the CDR3 is TGTGCCAGCTTGAGACGCGGGGCGGAAGCCAGTGGCTACACCTTC. Protein product: CASLRRGAEASGYTF.

This clonotype was seen a handful of times. This chain links TRBV19 with TRBJ1-5; 10 bases are shared with TRBD1. This CDR3 has 14 amino acids. V trimming: 4 bases; J trimming: 7 bases; junction bases outside the gene matches: 4. CDR1 and CDR2 from the germline V gene are LNHDA and SQIVND (reference sequence). CDR3 bases: TGTGCCAGTAGTACGACAGGGGGCCGACAGCCCCAGCATTTT. It is translated as CASSTTGGRQPQHF.

The sample holds a few counts of this clonotype. The DNA for the CDR3 is TGTGCCAGCAGCGGACTTAGCGCCTACGAGCAGTACTTC. It encodes CASSGLSAYEQYF. The chain is built from TRBV7-2 and TRBJ2-7; a possible D gene is TRBD2 (5 bases). In germline, CDR1 is SGHTA, CDR2 FQGNSA. Trimming left V 5 bases short and J 2 bases short, with 10 bases between. This CDR3 has 13 amino acids.

This clonotype has more than one count but fewer than ten. The chain carries TRBV10-3 and TRBJ1-5; 7 bases match TRBD1. Germline assignment: CDR1 ENHRY and CDR2 SYGVKD. The CDR3 length is 13 residues. The junction had 4 bases not matched to a gene; V was cut back by 11 bases and J by 0 bases. The CDR3 loop reads CAVGTDSNQPQHF. The CDR3 DNA is TGTGCCGTCGGGACAGATAGCAATCAGCCCCAGCATTTT.

This clonotype was counted once. This sequence joins TRBV23-1 and TRBJ2-1, with D tentatively TRBD2 (5 bases). TRBV23-1 falls under the ORF class, with uncertain function. This CDR3 spans 16 amino acids. V gave up 0 bases and J gave up 8 bases, with 17 bases separating them. In DNA form, the CDR3 reads TGCGCCAGCAGTCAATCGAGGGTAAGAGGAGTCCATGAGCAGTTCTTC. As protein: CASSQSRVRGVHEQFF.

This chain links TRBV20-1 with TRBJ1-4, with a possible D match to TRBD1 (5 bases). Trimming left V 5 bases short and J 4 bases short, with 14 bases between. Germline CDR1 is DFQATT and CDR2 is SNEGSKA (reference sequence). The CDR3 length is 14 residues. CDR3 region: CSAPVGAFNEKLFF. CDR3 nucleotide sequence: TGCAGTGCTCCCGTTGGGGCCTTTAATGAAAAACTGTTTTTT.

CDR3 DNA sequence: TGTGCCAGCTCACCTCGGGGGGGCCGAGAGACCCAGTACTTC. Protein product: CASSPRGGRETQYF. The V call is TRBV18, the J call TRBJ2-5, with 8 bases aligning to TRBD2. The ends lost 3 bases at V and 4 bases at J; junction bases unmatched: 4. The CDR3 contains 14 residues. CDR1 and CDR2 from the germline V gene are KGHSH and LQKENI.

This clonotype came up a few times. The V call is TRBV6-5, the J call TRBJ2-6; tentatively, D is TRBD1 (6 bases). The V and J ends lost 4 bases and 2 bases respectively, with 9 bases between them. Germline V gene data show CDR1 as MNHEY and CDR2 as SVGAGI. The CDR3 has 15 residues. CDR3 in amino acids: CASSSSGAGANVLTF. CDR3 DNA sequence: TGTGCCAGCAGTTCGTCAGGGGCTGGGGCCAACGTCCTGACTTTC.

The chain combines TRBV20-1 with TRBJ2-1; 7 bases map to TRBD2. Trimming removed 0 bases from V and 0 bases from J; junction bases left unmatched: 5. The CDR3 runs 16 residues. CDR1 and CDR2 (germline): DFQATT, SNEGSKA (reference sequence). Here the CDR3 reads CSAREAGGSSYNEQFF. In DNA, the CDR3 is TGCAGTGCTAGAGAGGCTGGCGGGAGCTCCTACAATGAGCAGTTCTTC.

This clonotype was recorded a few times. The chain combines TRBV11-3 with TRBJ1-2; D is ambiguous. The ends were cut back, 0 bases at V and 4 bases at J, with 3 bases in the middle. Germline V gene sequence: CDR1 SGHNT, CDR2 YENEEA. The CDR3 has 12 amino acids. In DNA form, the CDR3 reads TGTGCCAGCAGCTTAGAAGGCTATGGCTACACCTTC. It is translated as CASSLEGYGYTF.

This clonotype is deemed medium-sized. The genes are TRBV6-5 and TRBJ1-2, with 7 bases lining up with TRBD1. CDR1 and CDR2 (germline): MNHEY, SVGAGI. The ends lost 2 bases at V and 4 bases at J; junction bases unmatched: 4. CDR3 length equals 14 residues. This CDR3 reads CASSYDRAPYGYTF. The DNA of the CDR3 is TGTGCCAGCAGTTACGACAGGGCCCCCTATGGCTACACCTTC.

V is TRBV20-1 and J is TRBJ1-2; D gene ambiguous. Germline V CDR1 and CDR2: DFQATT, SNEGSKA (reference sequence). V was trimmed by 2 bases and J by 7 bases, leaving 20 bases between them. The CDR3 loop spans 15 amino acids. As DNA, the CDR3 is TGCAGTGCTAGAACCAGGTTGGATGTTGTGGGTGGCTACACCTTC. As protein: CSARTRLDVVGGYTF.

J is TRBJ1-4 and V is TRBV20-1; no firm D call. The CDR3 is 14 residues long. V was clipped by 6 bases and J by 0 bases, with 11 bases between them. CDR1 and CDR2 from the germline V gene are DFQATT and SNEGSKA (reference sequence). DNA of the CDR3: TGCAGTGCGGGCTCGGTAGCAACTAATGAAAAACTGTTTTTT. Amino acids: CSAGSVATNEKLFF.